This is a list of T cell receptor beta chains from one sample in a study of early T cells in non-severe SARS-CoV-2 infection. Each CDR3 protein gets one entry after TCRdb re-called the 5' RACE reads with MiXCR. The sample shows some 87,000 distinct CDR3 sequences, about 13% of them seen only once. Material: whole blood. The receptors were sampled from an adult who was a healthcare worker with PCR-confirmed SARS-CoV-2 infection or an uninfected control (not recorded which). CDR3s include the opening cysteine and the closing phenylalanine or tryptophan. A D gene is named only where the DNA matches it firmly. Size is omitted from some rows. Given values are once, few, many or a class for expanded clones.

V gene: TRBV7-8; clone size: many; J gene: TRBJ1-1; D gene: TRBD1; CDR3 protein: CASRPDRGRTGGFF; CDR3 DNA: TGTGCCAGCAGACCCGACAGGGGGCGAACCGGGGGTTTCTTT
V gene: TRBV28; clone size: many; J gene: TRBJ2-3; D gene: NA; CDR3 protein: CASSPGGPEHTQYF; CDR3 DNA: TGTGCCAGCAGTCCAGGGGGGCCGGAGCATACGCAGTATTTT
V gene: TRBV7-2; clone size: NA; J gene: TRBJ2-7; D gene: TRBD2; CDR3 protein: CASSVTSGPYEQYF; CDR3 DNA: TGTGCCAGCAGCGTAACTAGCGGACCATACGAGCAGTACTTC
V gene: TRBV4-3; clone size: NA; J gene: TRBJ2-2; D gene: NA; CDR3 protein: CASSQDRSVGELFF; CDR3 DNA: TGCGCCAGCAGCCAAGATCGAAGCGTTGGGGAGCTGTTTTTT
V gene: TRBV28; clone size: NA; J gene: TRBJ2-3; D gene: TRBD1; CDR3 protein: CASSPWTGGNTDTQYF; CDR3 DNA: TGTGCCAGCAGTCCTTGGACAGGGGGCAACACAGATACGCAGTATTTT
V gene: TRBV6-5; clone size: NA; J gene: TRBJ1-5; D gene: NA; CDR3 protein: CASRPAQGNNQPQHF; CDR3 DNA: TGTGCCAGCAGGCCCGCCCAGGGGAACAATCAGCCCCAGCATTTT
V gene: TRBV29-1; clone size: few; J gene: TRBJ1-3; D gene: TRBD1; CDR3 protein: CSVQTGGSSGNTIYF; CDR3 DNA: TGCAGCGTCCAGACAGGGGGGTCCTCCGGAAACACCATATATTTT
V gene: TRBV9; clone size: NA; J gene: TRBJ2-7; D gene: NA; CDR3 protein: CASSVTDYEQYF; CDR3 DNA: TGTGCCAGCAGCGTAACGGACTACGAGCAGTACTTC
V gene: TRBV6-2/TRBV6-3; clone size: many; J gene: TRBJ1-5; D gene: NA; CDR3 protein: CASRNRGPTGAIGSNQPQHF; CDR3 DNA: TGTGCCAGCAGGAACCGGGGGCCGACAGGCGCCATAGGTAGCAATCAGCCCCAGCATTTT
V gene: TRBV6-2/TRBV6-3; clone size: NA; J gene: TRBJ2-1; D gene: TRBD2; CDR3 protein: CAGRRSGGTTNEQFF; CDR3 DNA: TGTGCCGGCAGACGGAGCGGGGGAACTACGAATGAGCAGTTCTTC
V gene: TRBV7-9; clone size: NA; J gene: TRBJ2-5; D gene: NA; CDR3 protein: CASSLAGGSETQYF; CDR3 DNA: TGTGCCAGCAGCTTAGCGGGAGGATCAGAGACCCAGTACTTC
V gene: TRBV24-1; clone size: many; J gene: TRBJ2-1; D gene: NA; CDR3 protein: CATSDLYEQFF; CDR3 DNA: TGTGCCACCAGTGATTTATATGAGCAGTTCTTC
V gene: TRBV7-2; clone size: few; J gene: TRBJ2-1; D gene: NA; CDR3 protein: CASSFAFNEQFF; CDR3 DNA: TGTGCCAGCAGCTTCGCGTTCAATGAGCAGTTCTTC
V gene: TRBV10-3; clone size: few; J gene: TRBJ2-3; D gene: NA; CDR3 protein: CAIRRDTTTDTQYF; CDR3 DNA: TGTGCCATCAGGAGGGACACCACCACAGATACGCAGTATTTT
V gene: TRBV28; clone size: NA; J gene: TRBJ1-4; D gene: NA; CDR3 protein: CASRGGVNEKLFF; CDR3 DNA: TGTGCCAGCAGGGGAGGGGTTAACGAAAAACTGTTTTTT
V gene: TRBV5-1; clone size: many; J gene: TRBJ2-3; D gene: TRBD1; CDR3 protein: CASSPTGSDTQYF; CDR3 DNA: TGCGCCAGCAGCCCGACAGGGTCAGATACGCAGTATTTT
V gene: TRBV19; clone size: few; J gene: TRBJ1-2; D gene: NA; CDR3 protein: CASSVDELYGYTF; CDR3 DNA: TGTGCCAGTAGTGTTGACGAACTTTATGGCTACACCTTC
V gene: TRBV5-1; clone size: NA; J gene: TRBJ1-6; D gene: NA; CDR3 protein: CASSLALRAGRKSPLHF; CDR3 DNA: TGCGCCAGCAGCTTGGCACTCCGGGCAGGGCGTAAATCACCCCTCCACTTT
V gene: TRBV5-4; clone size: many; J gene: TRBJ2-5; D gene: NA; CDR3 protein: CASSLGSAYQETQYF; CDR3 DNA: TGTGCCAGCAGCTTGGGGTCCGCGTACCAAGAGACCCAGTACTTC
V gene: TRBV2; clone size: few; J gene: TRBJ2-6; D gene: NA; CDR3 protein: CARLRGRSGANVLTF; CDR3 DNA: TGTGCCAGACTACGTGGTCGCTCTGGGGCCAACGTCCTGACTTTC
V gene: TRBV27; clone size: few; J gene: TRBJ2-1; D gene: NA; CDR3 protein: CASSLDRNEQFF; CDR3 DNA: TGTGCCAGCAGTTTAGACAGAAATGAGCAGTTCTTC
V gene: TRBV6-1; clone size: many; J gene: TRBJ1-4; D gene: NA; CDR3 protein: CASRSRVGREKLFF; CDR3 DNA: TGTGCCAGCAGGTCCAGGGTAGGAAGGGAAAAACTGTTTTTT
V gene: TRBV24-1; clone size: NA; J gene: TRBJ1-5; D gene: TRBD1; CDR3 protein: CATSATGVNQPQHF; CDR3 DNA: TGTGCCACCAGTGCAACAGGGGTCAATCAGCCCCAGCATTTT
V gene: TRBV6-2/TRBV6-3; clone size: NA; J gene: TRBJ2-5; D gene: TRBD1; CDR3 protein: CASSPYRGETQYF; CDR3 DNA: TGTGCCAGCAGTCCCTACAGGGGGGAGACCCAGTACTTC
V gene: TRBV4-3; clone size: NA; J gene: TRBJ1-1; D gene: NA; CDR3 protein: CASSQEWAGVTEAFF; CDR3 DNA: TGCGCCAGCAGCCAAGAGTGGGCAGGGGTTACTGAAGCTTTCTTT
V gene: TRBV28; clone size: NA; J gene: TRBJ2-1; D gene: NA; CDR3 protein: CASSAGSGGANNEQFF; CDR3 DNA: TGTGCCAGCAGCGCCGGTTCGGGGGGCGCCAACAATGAGCAGTTCTTC
V gene: TRBV7-6; clone size: few; J gene: TRBJ1-2; D gene: NA; CDR3 protein: CASSSSTFYGYTF; CDR3 DNA: TGTGCCAGCAGCTCCTCCACATTCTATGGCTACACCTTC
V gene: TRBV3-1; clone size: NA; J gene: TRBJ2-5; D gene: NA; CDR3 protein: CASSQEVLREQETQYF; CDR3 DNA: TGTGCCAGCAGCCAAGAGGTCTTGAGAGAACAAGAGACCCAGTACTTC
V gene: TRBV11-2; clone size: many; J gene: TRBJ2-1; D gene: TRBD2; CDR3 protein: CASSLGTSSNEQFF; CDR3 DNA: TGTGCCAGCAGCTTAGGGACTAGCTCCAATGAGCAGTTCTTC
V gene: TRBV5-1; clone size: many; J gene: TRBJ1-1; D gene: NA; CDR3 protein: CASSLDNPGTEAFF; CDR3 DNA: TGCGCCAGCAGCTTGGACAACCCGGGGACTGAAGCTTTCTTT